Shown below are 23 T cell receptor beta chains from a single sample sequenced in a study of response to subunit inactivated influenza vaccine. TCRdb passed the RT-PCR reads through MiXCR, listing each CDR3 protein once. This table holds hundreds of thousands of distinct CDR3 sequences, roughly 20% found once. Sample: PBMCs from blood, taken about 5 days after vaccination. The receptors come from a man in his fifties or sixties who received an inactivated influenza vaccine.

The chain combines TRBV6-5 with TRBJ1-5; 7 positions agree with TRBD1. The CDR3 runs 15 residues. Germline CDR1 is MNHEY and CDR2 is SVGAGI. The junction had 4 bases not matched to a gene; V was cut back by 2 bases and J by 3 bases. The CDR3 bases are TGTGCCAGCAGTTACACAGGGGACCTCAATCAGCCCCAGCATTTT. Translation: CASSYTGDLNQPQHF.

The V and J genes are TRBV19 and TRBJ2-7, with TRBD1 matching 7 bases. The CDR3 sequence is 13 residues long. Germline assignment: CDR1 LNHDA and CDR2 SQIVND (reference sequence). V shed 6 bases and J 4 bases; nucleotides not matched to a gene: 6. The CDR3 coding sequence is TGTGCCAGTAGCCAGACAGGGTATTACGAGCAGTACTTC. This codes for CASSQTGYYEQYF.

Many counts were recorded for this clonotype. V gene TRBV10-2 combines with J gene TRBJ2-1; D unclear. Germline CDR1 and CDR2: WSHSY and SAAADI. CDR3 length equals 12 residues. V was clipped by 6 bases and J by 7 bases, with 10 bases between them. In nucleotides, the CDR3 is TGCGCCAGCAGCCGGGCCTCAAATGAGCAGTTCTTC. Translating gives CASSRASNEQFF.

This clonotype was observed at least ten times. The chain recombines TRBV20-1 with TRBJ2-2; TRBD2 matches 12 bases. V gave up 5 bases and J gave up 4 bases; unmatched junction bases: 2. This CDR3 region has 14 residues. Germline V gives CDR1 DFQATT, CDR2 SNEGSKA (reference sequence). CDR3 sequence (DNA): TGCAGTGCTCTAGCGGGAGGGTCCACCGGGGAGCTGTTTTTT. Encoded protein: CSALAGGSTGELFF.

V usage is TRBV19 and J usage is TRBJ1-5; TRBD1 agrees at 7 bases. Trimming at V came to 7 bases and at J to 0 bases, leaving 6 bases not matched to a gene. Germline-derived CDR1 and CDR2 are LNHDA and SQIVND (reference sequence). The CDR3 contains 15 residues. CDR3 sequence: CASTDRAYSNQPQHF. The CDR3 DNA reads TGTGCCAGTACCGACAGGGCTTATAGCAATCAGCCCCAGCATTTT.

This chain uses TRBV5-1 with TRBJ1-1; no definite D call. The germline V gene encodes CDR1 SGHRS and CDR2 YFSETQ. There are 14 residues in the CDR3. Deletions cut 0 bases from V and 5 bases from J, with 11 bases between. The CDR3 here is CASSLELGVTEAFF. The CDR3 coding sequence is TGCGCCAGCAGCTTGGAATTGGGCGTAACTGAAGCTTTCTTT. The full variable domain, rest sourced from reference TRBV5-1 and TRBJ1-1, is KAGVTQTPRYLIKTRGQQVTLSCSPISGHRSVSWYQQTPGQGLQFLFEYFSETQRNKGNFPGRFSGRQFSNSRSEMNVSTLELGDSALYLCASSLELGVTEAFFGQGTRLTVV.

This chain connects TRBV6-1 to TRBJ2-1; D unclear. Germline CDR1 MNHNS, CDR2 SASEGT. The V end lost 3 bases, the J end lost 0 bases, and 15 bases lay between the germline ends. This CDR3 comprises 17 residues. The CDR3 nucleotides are TGTGCCAGCAGTGAGTTCGCGACACGTTCCTCCTACAATGAGCAGTTCTTC. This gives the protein CASSEFATRSSYNEQFF.

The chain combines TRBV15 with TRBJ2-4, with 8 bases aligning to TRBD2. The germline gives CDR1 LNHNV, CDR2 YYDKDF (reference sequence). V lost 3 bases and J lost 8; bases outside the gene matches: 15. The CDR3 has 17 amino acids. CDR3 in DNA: TGTGCCACCAGCAGGGGAGAGCGGGAGCAGCAGACGGACATTCAGTACTTC. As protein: CATSRGEREQQTDIQYF.

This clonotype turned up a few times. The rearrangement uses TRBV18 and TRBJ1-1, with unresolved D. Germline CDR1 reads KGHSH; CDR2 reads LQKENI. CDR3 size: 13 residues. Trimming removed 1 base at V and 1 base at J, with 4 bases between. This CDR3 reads CASSPQRNTEAFF. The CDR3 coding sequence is TGTGCCAGCTCACCACAAAGGAACACTGAAGCTTTCTTT.

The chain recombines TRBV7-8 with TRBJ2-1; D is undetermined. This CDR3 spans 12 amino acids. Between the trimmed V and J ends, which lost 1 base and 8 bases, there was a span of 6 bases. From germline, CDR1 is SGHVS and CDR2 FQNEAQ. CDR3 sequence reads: CASSLVFYEQFF. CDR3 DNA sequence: TGTGCCAGCAGCTTAGTGTTCTATGAGCAGTTCTTC.

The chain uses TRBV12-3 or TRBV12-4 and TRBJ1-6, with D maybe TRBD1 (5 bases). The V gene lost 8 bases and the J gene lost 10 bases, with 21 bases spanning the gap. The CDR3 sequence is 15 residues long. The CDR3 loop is CASGQRGLSGSPLHF. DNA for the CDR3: TGTGCCAGCGGCCAGAGGGGCCTGTCGGGCTCACCCCTCCACTTT.

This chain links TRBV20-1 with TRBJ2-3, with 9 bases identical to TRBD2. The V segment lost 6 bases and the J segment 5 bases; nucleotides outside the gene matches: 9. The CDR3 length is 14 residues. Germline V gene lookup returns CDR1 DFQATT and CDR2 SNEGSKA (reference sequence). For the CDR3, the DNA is TGCAGTGCGACCCCTGCAGCGGGAGGAGATACGCAGTATTTT. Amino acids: CSATPAAGGDTQYF.

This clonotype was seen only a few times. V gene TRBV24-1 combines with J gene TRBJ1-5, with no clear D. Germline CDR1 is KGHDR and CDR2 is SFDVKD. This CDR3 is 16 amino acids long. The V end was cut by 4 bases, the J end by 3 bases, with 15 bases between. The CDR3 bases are TGTGCCACCAGTGACCGAGACACAGACTTCAATCAGCCCCAGCATTTT. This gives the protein CATSDRDTDFNQPQHF.

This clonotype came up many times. The CDR3 loop is CAISDNRVYEQYF. The CDR3, as DNA: TGTGCCATCAGTGATAATAGAGTGTACGAGCAGTACTTC. This chain joins TRBV10-3 and TRBJ2-7; the D is unclear. V was cut by 3 bases and J by 4 bases, with 10 bases left in between. The CDR3 is 13 residues long. Germline values: CDR1 ENHRY, CDR2 SYGVKD.

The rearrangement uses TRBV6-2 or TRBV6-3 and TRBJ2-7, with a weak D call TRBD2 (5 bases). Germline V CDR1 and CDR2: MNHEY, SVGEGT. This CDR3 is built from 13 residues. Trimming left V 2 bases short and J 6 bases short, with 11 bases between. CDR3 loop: CASSYDDYAEQYF. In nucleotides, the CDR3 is TGTGCCAGCAGTTACGACGACTACGCCGAGCAGTACTTC.

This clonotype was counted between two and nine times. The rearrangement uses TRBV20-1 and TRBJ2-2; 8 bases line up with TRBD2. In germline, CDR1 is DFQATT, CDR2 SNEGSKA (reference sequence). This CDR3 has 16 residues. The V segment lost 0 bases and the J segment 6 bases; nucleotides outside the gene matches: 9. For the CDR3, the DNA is TGCAGTGCTAGAGAGAGTAGCGGGGCGCACGCCGGGGAGCTGTTTTTT. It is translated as CSARESSGAHAGELFF.

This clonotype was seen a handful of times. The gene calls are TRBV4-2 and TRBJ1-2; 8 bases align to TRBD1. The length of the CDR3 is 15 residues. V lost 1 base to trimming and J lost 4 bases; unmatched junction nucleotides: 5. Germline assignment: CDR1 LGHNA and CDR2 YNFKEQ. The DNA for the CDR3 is TGTGCCAGCAGCCAAGGGCAGACAGGGGTCTATGGCTACACCTTC. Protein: CASSQGQTGVYGYTF.

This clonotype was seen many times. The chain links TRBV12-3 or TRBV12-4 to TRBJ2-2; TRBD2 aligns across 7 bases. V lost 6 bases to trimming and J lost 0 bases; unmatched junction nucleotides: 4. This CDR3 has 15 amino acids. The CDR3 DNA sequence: TGTGCCAGCAGCCCACTAGCGTCGAACACCGGGGAGCTGTTTTTT. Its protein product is CASSPLASNTGELFF.

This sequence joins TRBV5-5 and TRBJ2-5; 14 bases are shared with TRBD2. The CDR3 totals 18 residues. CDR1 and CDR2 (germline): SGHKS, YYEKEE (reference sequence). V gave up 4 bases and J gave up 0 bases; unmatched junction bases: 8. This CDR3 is CASSLGRTSGGNQETQYF. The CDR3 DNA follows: TGTGCCAGCAGCCTGGGGAGGACTAGCGGGGGGAACCAAGAGACCCAGTACTTC.

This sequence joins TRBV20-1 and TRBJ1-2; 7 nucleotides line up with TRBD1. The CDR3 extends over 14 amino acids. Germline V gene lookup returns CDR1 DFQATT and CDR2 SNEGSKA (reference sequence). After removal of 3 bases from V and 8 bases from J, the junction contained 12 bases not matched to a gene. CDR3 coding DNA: TGCAGTGCTAGTCAGACAGGGAGACGGGGGGGCTACACCTTC. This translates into CSASQTGRRGGYTF.

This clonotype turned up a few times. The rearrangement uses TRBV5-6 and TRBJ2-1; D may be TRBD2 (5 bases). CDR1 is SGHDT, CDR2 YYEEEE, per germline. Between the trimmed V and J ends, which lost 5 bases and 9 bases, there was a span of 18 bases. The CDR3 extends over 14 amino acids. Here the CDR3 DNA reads TGTGCCAGCAGGATAACACTCCAGGCGGGTGAGCAGTTCTTC. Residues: CASRITLQAGEQFF.

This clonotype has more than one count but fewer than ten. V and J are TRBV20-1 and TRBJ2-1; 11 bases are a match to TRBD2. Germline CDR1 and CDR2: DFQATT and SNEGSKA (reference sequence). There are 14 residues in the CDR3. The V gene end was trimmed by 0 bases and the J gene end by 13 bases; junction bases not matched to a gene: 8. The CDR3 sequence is CSARDLDSGRGQFF. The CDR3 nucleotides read TGCAGTGCTAGAGATCTAGATAGCGGGAGGGGTCAGTTCTTC.

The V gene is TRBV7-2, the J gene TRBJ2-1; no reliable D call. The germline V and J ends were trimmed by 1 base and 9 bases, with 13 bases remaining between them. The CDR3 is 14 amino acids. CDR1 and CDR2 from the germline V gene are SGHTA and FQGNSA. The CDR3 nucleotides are TGTGCCAGCAGCTTAGATCCCTGGTACGGTGAGCAGTTCTTC. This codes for CASSLDPWYGEQFF.